The sample holds one count of the clone carrying this T cell receptor (beta chain). Its specificity is unknown. Use of 60 Vbeta and 13 Jbeta primers characterized the PCR. Generated by immunoSEQ multiplex PCR, the TCRdb table keeps only in-frame clones and is missing some. The sample has around 170,000 clones; about 80% are singletons. V was trimmed by 6 bases and J by 3 bases, leaving 24 bases between them. This CDR3 has 17 residues. The germline gives CDR1 SGHKS, CDR2 YYEKEE (reference sequence). This specimen comes from a study of cytomegalovirus exposure and HLA in healthy donors. Overall study results and limits: Associated with cytomegalovirus, according to the listing, were 150 to 200 TCR beta chains. Later analysis identified 16,000 or so TCR beta sequences associated with HLA alleles, using a false discovery rate threshold of 0.05. TCR beta chain V- and J-gene trimming was linked, in a later analysis, to a missense variant in DCLRE1C. A later analysis found common viral pathogens apparently linked to several of the most significant clusters.

This sequence was found in a woman aged 25 to 45 in good health and CMV-seronegative. The sample comprised PBMCs. This sequence joins TRBV5-5 and TRBJ1-1; a possible D gene is TRBD1 (5 bases). CDR3 nucleotide sequence: TGTGCCAGCACCCCGCCGGGGTTGGAGGGGCACGACACTGAAGCTTTCTTT. Amino acids: CASTPPGLEGHDTEAFF.